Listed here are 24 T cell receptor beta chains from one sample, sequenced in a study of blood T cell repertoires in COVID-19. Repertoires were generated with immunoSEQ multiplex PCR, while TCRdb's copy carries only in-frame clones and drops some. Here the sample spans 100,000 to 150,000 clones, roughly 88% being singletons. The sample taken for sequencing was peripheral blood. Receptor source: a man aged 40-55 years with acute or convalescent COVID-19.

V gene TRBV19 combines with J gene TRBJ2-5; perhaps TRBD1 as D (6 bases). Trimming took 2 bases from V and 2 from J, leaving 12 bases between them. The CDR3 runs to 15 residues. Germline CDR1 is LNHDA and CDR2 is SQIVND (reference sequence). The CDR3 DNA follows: TGTGCCAGTAGTATATCACCGACAGGTCAAGAGACCCAGTACTTC. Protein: CASSISPTGQETQYF.

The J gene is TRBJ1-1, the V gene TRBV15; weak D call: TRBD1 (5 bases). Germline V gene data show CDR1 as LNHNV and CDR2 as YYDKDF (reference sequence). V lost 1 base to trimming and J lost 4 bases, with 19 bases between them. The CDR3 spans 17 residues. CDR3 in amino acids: CATSRGRGSLNITEAFF. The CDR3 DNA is TGTGCCACCAGCAGAGGACGGGGGTCGTTGAACATCACTGAAGCTTTCTTT.

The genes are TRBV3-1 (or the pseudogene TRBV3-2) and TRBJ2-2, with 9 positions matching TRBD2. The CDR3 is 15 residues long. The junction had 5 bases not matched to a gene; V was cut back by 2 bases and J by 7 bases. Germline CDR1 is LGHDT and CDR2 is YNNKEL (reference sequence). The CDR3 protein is CASSQLAGAVGELFF. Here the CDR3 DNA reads TGTGCCAGCAGCCAATTAGCGGGAGCGGTCGGGGAGCTGTTTTTT.

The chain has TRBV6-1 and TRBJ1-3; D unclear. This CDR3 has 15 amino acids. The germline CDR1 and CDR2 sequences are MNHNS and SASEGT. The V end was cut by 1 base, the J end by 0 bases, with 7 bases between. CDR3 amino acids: CASSEDGSSGNTIYF. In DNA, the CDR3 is TGTGCCAGCAGTGAAGATGGTAGCTCTGGAAACACCATATATTTT.

The CDR3 spells CATVKVGAGGSGYTF. The CDR3 nucleotides read TGTGCCACAGTAAAGGTTGGCGCAGGGGGCTCAGGCTACACCTTC. This rearrangement joins TRBV19 to TRBJ1-2; 8 positions agree with TRBD1. This CDR3 spans 15 amino acids. CDR1 and CDR2 (germline): LNHDA, SQIVND (reference sequence). V lost 10 bases, J lost 8 bases, and 18 bases stayed unmatched.

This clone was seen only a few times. DNA for the CDR3: TGCGCCAGCAGCTTGGGACAGGGGGCATTGGCCAACGTCCTGACTTTC. It codes for CASSLGQGALANVLTF. The rearrangement joins TRBV5-1 to TRBJ2-6; 10 bases line up with TRBD1. Trimming took 0 bases from V and 6 from J; bases not matched to a gene: 3. Germline V gives CDR1 SGHRS, CDR2 YFSETQ. CDR3 length: 16 residues.

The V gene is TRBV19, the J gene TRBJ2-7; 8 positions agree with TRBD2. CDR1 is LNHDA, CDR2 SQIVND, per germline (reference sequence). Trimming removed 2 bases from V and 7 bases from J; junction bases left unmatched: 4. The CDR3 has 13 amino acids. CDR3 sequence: CASSIRLAREQYF. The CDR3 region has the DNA TGTGCCAGTAGTATACGACTAGCGCGGGAGCAGTACTTC. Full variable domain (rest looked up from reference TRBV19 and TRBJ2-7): DGGITQSPKYLFRKEGQNVTLSCEQNLNHDAMYWYRQDPGQGLRLIYYSQIVNDFQKGDIAEGYSVSREKKESFPLTVTSAQKNPTAFYLCASSIRLAREQYFGPGTRLTVT.

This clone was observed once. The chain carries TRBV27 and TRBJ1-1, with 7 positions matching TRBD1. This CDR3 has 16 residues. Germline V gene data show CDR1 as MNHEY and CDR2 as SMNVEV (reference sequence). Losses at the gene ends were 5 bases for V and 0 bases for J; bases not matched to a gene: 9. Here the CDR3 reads CASSPYTRGLNTEAFF. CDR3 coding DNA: TGTGCCAGCAGTCCTTATACGAGGGGGCTGAACACTGAAGCTTTCTTT.

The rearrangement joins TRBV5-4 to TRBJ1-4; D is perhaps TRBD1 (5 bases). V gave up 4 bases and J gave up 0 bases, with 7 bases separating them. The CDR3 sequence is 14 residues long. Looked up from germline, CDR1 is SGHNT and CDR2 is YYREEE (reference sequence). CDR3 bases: TGTGCCAGCAGCCTGACAGCAACTAATGAAAAACTGTTTTTT. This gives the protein CASSLTATNEKLFF.

The CDR3 coding sequence is TGTGCCAGTAGTATACTCGGACGGGAAACTGAAGCTTTCTTT. It translates to CASSILGRETEAFF. The rearrangement uses TRBV19 and TRBJ1-1; D unclear. The V gene's germline CDR1 is LNHDA and CDR2 SQIVND (reference sequence). This CDR3 comprises 14 residues. V shed 2 bases and J shed 5 bases, with 12 bases lying between them.

The CDR3 protein is CASAPLESGGETQYF. CDR3 bases: TGTGCCAGCGCGCCCTTGGAGTCAGGCGGGGAGACCCAGTACTTC. The gene calls are TRBV27 and TRBJ2-5, with D possibly matching TRBD2 (5 bases). Germline V gene data show CDR1 as MNHEY and CDR2 as SMNVEV (reference sequence). The CDR3 is made up of 15 amino acids. Trimming stripped 8 bases from V and 5 bases from J, with 21 bases between.

CDR3 bases: TGTGCCAGCAGTAGCGACCCTTCGGCGTCGGAGACCCAGTACTTC. Protein: CASSSDPSASETQYF. The rearrangement links TRBV6-5 to TRBJ2-5; no firm D call. Trimming cost V 5 bases and J 5 bases, with 18 bases left between them. CDR3 length: 15 residues. Germline assignment: CDR1 MNHEY and CDR2 SVGAGI.

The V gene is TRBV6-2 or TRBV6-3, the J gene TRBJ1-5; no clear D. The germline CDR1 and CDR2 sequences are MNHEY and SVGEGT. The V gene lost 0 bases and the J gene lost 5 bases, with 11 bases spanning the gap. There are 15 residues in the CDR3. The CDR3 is CASSYSSGEDQPQHF. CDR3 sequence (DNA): TGTGCCAGCAGTTACTCGTCCGGGGAGGATCAGCCCCAGCATTTT.

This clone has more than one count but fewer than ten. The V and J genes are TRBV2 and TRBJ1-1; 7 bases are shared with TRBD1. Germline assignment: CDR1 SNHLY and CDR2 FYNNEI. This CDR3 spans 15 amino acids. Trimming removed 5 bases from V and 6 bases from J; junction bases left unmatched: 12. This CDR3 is CASSNDREFWAEAFF. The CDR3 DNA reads TGTGCCAGCAGTAACGACAGGGAGTTTTGGGCTGAAGCTTTCTTT.

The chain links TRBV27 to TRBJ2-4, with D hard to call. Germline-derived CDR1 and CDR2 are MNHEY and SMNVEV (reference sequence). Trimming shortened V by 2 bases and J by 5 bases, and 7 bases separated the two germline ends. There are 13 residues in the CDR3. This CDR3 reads CASSLGTENIQYF. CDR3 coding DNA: TGTGCCAGCAGTTTAGGTACAGAAAACATTCAGTACTTC.

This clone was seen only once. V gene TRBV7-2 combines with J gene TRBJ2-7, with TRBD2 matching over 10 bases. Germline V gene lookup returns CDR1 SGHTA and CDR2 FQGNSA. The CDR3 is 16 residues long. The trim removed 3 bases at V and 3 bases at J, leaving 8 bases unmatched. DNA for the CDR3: TGTGCCAGCAGCTTCTTGTGGCTAGCGGGAGTCTACGAGCAGTACTTC. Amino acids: CASSFLWLAGVYEQYF.

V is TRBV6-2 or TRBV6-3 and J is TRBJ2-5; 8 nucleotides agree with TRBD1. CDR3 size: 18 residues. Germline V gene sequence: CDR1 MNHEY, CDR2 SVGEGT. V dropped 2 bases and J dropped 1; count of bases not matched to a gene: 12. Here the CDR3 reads CASSYPDRGQNSQETQYF. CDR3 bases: TGTGCCAGCAGTTACCCCGACAGGGGACAAAATTCCCAAGAGACCCAGTACTTC.

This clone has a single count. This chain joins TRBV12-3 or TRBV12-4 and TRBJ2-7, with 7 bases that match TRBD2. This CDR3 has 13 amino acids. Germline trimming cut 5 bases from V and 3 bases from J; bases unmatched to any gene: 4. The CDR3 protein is CASSALANYEQYF. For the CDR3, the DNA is TGTGCCAGCAGTGCACTAGCGAACTACGAGCAGTACTTC.

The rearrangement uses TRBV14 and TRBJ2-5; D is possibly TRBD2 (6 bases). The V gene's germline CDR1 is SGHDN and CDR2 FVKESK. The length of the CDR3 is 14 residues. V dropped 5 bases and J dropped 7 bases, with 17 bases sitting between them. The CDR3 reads CASSWDLAMGTQYF. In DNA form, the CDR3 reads TGTGCCAGCAGCTGGGACCTAGCGATGGGGACCCAGTACTTC.

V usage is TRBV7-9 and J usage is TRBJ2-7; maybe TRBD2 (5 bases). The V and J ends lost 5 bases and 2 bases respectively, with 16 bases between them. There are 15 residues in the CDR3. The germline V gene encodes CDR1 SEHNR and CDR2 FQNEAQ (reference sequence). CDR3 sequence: CASSLNGVGAYEQYF. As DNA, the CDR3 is TGTGCCAGCAGCCTCAACGGGGTCGGGGCCTACGAGCAGTACTTC.

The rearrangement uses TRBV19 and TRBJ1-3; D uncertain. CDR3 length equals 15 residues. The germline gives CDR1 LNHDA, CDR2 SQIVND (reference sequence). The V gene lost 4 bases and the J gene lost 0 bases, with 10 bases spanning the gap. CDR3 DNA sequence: TGTGCCAGTAGTAGCACAACAGACTCTGGAAACACCATATATTTT. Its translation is CASSSTTDSGNTIYF. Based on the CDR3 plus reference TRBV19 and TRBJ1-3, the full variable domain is DGGITQSPKYLFRKEGQNVTLSCEQNLNHDAMYWYRQDPGQGLRLIYYSQIVNDFQKGDIAEGYSVSREKKESFPLTVTSAQKNPTAFYLCASSSTTDSGNTIYFGEGSWLTVV.

CDR3 sequence (DNA): TGTGCCAGCAGCTCCCCCGCTAGCGGGGGTTACAATGAGCAGTTCTTC. It encodes CASSSPASGGYNEQFF. The chain joins TRBV7-3 to TRBJ2-1; 10 bases line up with TRBD2. Germline V gene data show CDR1 as SGHTA and CDR2 as FQGTGA. Trimming at V came to 4 bases and at J to 4 bases, leaving 7 bases not matched to a gene. The length of the CDR3 is 16 residues.

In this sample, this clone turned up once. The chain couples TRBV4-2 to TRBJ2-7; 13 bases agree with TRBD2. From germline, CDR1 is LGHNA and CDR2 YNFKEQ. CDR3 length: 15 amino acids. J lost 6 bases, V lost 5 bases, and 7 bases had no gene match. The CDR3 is CASSKRLAGGPEQYF. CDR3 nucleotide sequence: TGTGCCAGCAGCAAAAGACTAGCGGGAGGACCCGAGCAGTACTTC.

The CDR3 DNA reads TGTGCCAGCAGAGATCACTGGGAGACCCAGTACTTC. This translates into CASRDHWETQYF. V gene TRBV25-1 combines with J gene TRBJ2-5; no clear D. This CDR3 region has 12 residues. Between the trimmed V and J ends, which lost 6 bases and 5 bases, there was a span of 10 bases. Per germline, CDR1 MGHDK and CDR2 SYGVNS.